The source of this T cell receptor beta chain is a study of blood T cells in healthy people across ages. About the study: Capturing about one barcoded beta molecule per two T cells was achieved by template switching.

Trimming removed 7 bases from V and 6 bases from J, with 13 bases in between. This CDR3 contains 12 residues. The second PCR ran roughly 6 to 11 cycles with a sample-barcoded 5' primer and J-beta primers. Each CDR3 protein is one row after TCRdb ran MiXCR on the 5' RACE reads. The table includes about 1.8 million distinct CDR3 sequences, about 49% detected once. This TCR was recovered from a woman between 40 and 55 years old in good health. The sequenced sample consisted of blood. The rearrangement uses TRBV12-3 or TRBV12-4 and TRBJ2-7; D call uncertain. The CDR3 reads CASTSSTSEQYF. The DNA for the CDR3 is TGTGCCAGCACGAGTTCGACAAGCGAGCAGTACTTC.